What follows is one T cell receptor (beta chain) and its context. Trimming cost V 2 bases and J 12 bases; bases outside gene matches: 11. This CDR3 has 15 amino acids. In germline, CDR1 is SGHTA, CDR2 FQGTGA. In the original analysis: Nucleated cell counts were estimated from reference gene primer amplification. The repertoire was sequenced with immunoSEQ multiplex PCR; TCRdb's copy has only in-frame clones and lacks some. The V and J calls and clone size come from that table; D and trimming were worked out from the DNA. The repertoire holds roughly 100,000 clones, with around 88% as singletons. The sample comes from a study of blood T cell repertoires in COVID-19. Study at large: Material from acute and convalescent COVID-19 was sourced from the United States, Italy and Spain. The analysed material was cDNA or gDNA that came from T cells, B-cell-depleted T cells, or PBMCs.

The sequenced material came from peripheral blood. The V and J genes are TRBV7-3 and TRBJ2-7, with 12 bases aligning to TRBD2. The sequence was collected from a man older than 75 with acute or convalescent COVID-19. CDR3 protein: CASSLAPVLAGGRYF. The CDR3 region has the DNA TGTGCCAGCAGCTTAGCCCCAGTGCTAGCGGGAGGGCGGTACTTC.